Listed below are T cell receptor beta chains from one sample, sequenced in a study of T cells after yellow fever vaccination. TCRdb re-called the 5' RACE reads with MiXCR, one entry per CDR3 protein. The repertoire holds about 340,000 distinct CDR3 sequences, with roughly 8.7% as singletons. The input for sequencing was PBMCs, taken on the day of the first yellow fever vaccination. These receptors were collected from a man younger than 30 who received the YFV17D yellow fever vaccine. CDR3s include the opening cysteine and the closing phenylalanine or tryptophan. A D gene is named only where the DNA matches it firmly. Clone size is shown for a subset of rows, as once, few, many or a class of expanded clone.

TRBJ2-1,TRBV9,few,.,CASSSYGGPSYNEQFF,TGTGCCAGCAGTTCATACGGGGGGCCCTCCTACAATGAGCAGTTCTTC
TRBJ1-5,TRBV20-1,few,.,CSARHFSRFMNNQPQHF,TGCAGTGCTAGGCATTTCTCCAGGTTTATGAACAATCAGCCCCAGCATTTT
TRBJ2-2,TRBV23-1,few,.,CASSRPKPYTGELFF,TGCGCCAGCAGTCGCCCGAAACCCTATACCGGGGAGCTGTTTTTT
TRBJ1-1,TRBV5-1,few,TRBD1,CASGSGQAPTEAFF,TGCGCCAGCGGATCGGGACAGGCTCCCACTGAAGCTTTCTTT
TRBJ1-2,TRBV6-5,many,.,CASSYSLAGFYGYTF,TGTGCCAGCAGTTACTCGTTAGCGGGTTTCTATGGCTACACCTTC
TRBJ1-4,TRBV5-1,few,.,CASSSTGTANEKLFF,TGCGCCAGCAGCTCCACAGGGACCGCTAATGAAAAACTGTTTTTT
TRBJ1-2,TRBV6-5,few,.,CASSYTSGARWSYTF,TGTGCCAGCAGTTACACCTCGGGGGCCCGGTGGAGCTACACCTTC
TRBJ1-6,TRBV5-1,.,.,CASSFQDNSPLHF,TGCGCCAGCAGCTTCCAGGATAATTCACCCCTCCACTTT
TRBJ2-5,TRBV5-5,many,.,CASSRVGTEETQYF,TGTGCCAGCAGCAGGGTGGGGACGGAAGAGACCCAGTACTTC
TRBJ2-5,TRBV12-5,few,.,CASGPNSGGLETQYF,TGTGCTAGTGGTCCCAATTCCGGCGGGTTGGAGACCCAGTACTTC
TRBJ1-2,TRBV6-2/TRBV6-3,few,.,CASSYRDNGYTF,TGTGCCAGCAGTTACAGGGATAATGGCTACACCTTC
TRBJ1-2,TRBV3-1,many,.,CASSQSGGASHYGYTF,TGTGCCAGCAGCCAATCGGGGGGCGCGTCCCACTATGGCTACACCTTC
TRBJ2-1,TRBV4-3,.,TRBD2,CASSQVDPWSGGPESF,TGCGCCAGCAGCCAAGTAGACCCTTGGAGCGGGGGGCCCGAGAGCTTC